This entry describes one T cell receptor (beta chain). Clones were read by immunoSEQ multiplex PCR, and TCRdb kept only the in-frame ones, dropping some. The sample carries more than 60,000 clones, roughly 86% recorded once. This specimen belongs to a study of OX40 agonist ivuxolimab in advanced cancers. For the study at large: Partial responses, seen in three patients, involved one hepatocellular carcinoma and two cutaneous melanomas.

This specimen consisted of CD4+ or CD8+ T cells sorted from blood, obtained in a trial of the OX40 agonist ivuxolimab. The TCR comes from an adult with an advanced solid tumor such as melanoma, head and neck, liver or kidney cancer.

CDR3 nucleotides: TGTGCCAGCAGCCCCCGCCGGGCAGGGGCGGGCTATGGCTACACCTTC. This codes for CASSPRRAGAGYGYTF. V is TRBV7-2 and J is TRBJ1-2; TRBD1 is a possible D gene (6 bases). The CDR3 is 16 amino acids. The ends were cut back, 5 bases at V and 4 bases at J, with 20 bases in the middle. CDR1 and CDR2 from the germline V gene are SGHTA and FQGNSA.